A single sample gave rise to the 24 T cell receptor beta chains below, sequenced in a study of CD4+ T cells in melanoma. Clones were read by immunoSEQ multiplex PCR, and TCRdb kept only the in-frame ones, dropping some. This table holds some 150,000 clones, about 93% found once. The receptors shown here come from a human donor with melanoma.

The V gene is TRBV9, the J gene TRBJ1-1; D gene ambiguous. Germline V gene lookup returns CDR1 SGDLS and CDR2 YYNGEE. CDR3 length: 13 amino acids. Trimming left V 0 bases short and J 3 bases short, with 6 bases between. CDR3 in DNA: TGTGCCAGCAGCGTAGGAGAGTACACTGAAGCTTTCTTT. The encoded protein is CASSVGEYTEAFF.

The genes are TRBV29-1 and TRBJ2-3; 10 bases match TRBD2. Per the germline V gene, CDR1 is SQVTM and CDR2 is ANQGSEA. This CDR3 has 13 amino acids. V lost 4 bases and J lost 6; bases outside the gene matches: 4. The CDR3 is CSVVAGGGDTQYF. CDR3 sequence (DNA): TGCAGCGTTGTAGCGGGGGGTGGGGATACGCAGTATTTT.

The CDR3 region has the DNA TGTGCCAGCAGGTTACAGGGGGCATCCTACAATGAGCAGTTCTTC. Its translation is CASRLQGASYNEQFF. The V and J genes are TRBV2 and TRBJ2-1; 9 nucleotides agree with TRBD1. Germline V gene data show CDR1 as SNHLY and CDR2 as FYNNEI. J lost 1 base, V lost 6 bases, and 4 bases had no gene match. This CDR3 has 15 residues.

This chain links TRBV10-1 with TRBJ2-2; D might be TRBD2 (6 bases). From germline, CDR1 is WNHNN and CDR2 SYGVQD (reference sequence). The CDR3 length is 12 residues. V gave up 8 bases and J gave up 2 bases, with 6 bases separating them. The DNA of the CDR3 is TGCGCCAGCGGGACTAACACCGGGGAGCTGTTTTTT. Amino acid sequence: CASGTNTGELFF.

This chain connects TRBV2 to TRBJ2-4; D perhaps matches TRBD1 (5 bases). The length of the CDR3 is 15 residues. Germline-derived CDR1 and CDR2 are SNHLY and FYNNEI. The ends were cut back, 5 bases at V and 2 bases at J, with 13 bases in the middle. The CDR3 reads CASSSDPGTKNIQYF. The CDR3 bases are TGTGCCAGCAGTTCGGACCCAGGGACCAAAAACATTCAGTACTTC.

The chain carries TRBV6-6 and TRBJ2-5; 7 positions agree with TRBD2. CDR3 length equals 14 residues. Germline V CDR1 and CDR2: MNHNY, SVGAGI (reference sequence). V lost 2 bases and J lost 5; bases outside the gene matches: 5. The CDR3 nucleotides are TGTGCCAGCAGTTACACATCGACTAGCGAGACCCAGTACTTC. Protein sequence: CASSYTSTSETQYF.

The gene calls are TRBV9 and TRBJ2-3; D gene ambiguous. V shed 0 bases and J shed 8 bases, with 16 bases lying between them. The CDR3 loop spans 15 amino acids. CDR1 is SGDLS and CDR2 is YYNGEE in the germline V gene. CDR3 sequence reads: CASSVAGQPLSTQYF. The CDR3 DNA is TGTGCCAGCAGCGTAGCTGGCCAGCCACTTAGTACGCAGTATTTT.

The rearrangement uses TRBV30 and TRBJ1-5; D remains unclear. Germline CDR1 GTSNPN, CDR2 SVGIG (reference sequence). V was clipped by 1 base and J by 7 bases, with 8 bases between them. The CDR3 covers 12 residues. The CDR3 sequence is CAWSEGSQPQHF. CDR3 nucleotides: TGTGCCTGGAGTGAGGGTAGCCAGCCCCAGCATTTT.

The CDR3 sequence: CASSQGPGNGYTF. CDR3 DNA: TGTGCCAGCAGCCAGGGGCCAGGTAATGGCTACACCTTC. This rearrangement joins TRBV7-3 to TRBJ1-2; tentatively, D is TRBD1 (6 bases). V lost 5 bases to trimming and J lost 6 bases, with 13 bases between them. The CDR3 spans 13 residues. The germline V gene encodes CDR1 SGHTA and CDR2 FQGTGA.

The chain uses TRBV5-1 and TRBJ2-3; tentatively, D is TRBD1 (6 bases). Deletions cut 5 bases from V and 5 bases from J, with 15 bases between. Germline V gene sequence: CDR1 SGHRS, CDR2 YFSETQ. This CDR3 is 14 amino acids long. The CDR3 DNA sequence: TGCGCCAGCAGGACCCCGGGACAAGGAGATACGCAGTATTTT. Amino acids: CASRTPGQGDTQYF.

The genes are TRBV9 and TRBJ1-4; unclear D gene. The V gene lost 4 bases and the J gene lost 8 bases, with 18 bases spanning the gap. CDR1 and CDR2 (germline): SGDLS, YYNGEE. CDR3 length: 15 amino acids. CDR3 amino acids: CASSLDPDMTEKLFF. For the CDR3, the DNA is TGTGCCAGCAGCCTAGACCCAGATATGACGGAAAAACTGTTTTTT.

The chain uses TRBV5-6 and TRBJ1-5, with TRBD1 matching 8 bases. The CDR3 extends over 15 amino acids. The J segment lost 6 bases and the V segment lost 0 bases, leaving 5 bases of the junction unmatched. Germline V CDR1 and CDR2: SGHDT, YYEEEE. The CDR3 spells CASSLGQGAGQPQHF. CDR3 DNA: TGTGCCAGCAGCTTGGGGCAGGGGGCAGGTCAGCCCCAGCATTTT. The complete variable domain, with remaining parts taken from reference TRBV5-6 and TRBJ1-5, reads DAGVTQSPTHLIKTRGQQVTLRCSPKSGHDTVSWYQQALGQGPQFIFQYYEEEERQRGNFPDRFSGHQFPNYSSELNVNALLLGDSALYLCASSLGQGAGQPQHFGDGTRLSIL.

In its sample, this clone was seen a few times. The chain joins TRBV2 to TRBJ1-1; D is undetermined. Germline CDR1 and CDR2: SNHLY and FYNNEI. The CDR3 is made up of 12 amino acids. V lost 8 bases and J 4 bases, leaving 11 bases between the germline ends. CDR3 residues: CASRDGSTEAFF. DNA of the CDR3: TGTGCCAGCCGCGATGGTAGCACTGAAGCTTTCTTT.

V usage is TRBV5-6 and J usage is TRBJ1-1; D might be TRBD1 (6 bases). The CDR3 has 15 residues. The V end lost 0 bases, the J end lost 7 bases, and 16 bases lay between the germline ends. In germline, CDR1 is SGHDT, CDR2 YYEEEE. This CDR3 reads CASSLGLWGRGEAFF. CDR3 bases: TGTGCCAGCAGCTTGGGGCTATGGGGGCGAGGTGAAGCTTTCTTT.

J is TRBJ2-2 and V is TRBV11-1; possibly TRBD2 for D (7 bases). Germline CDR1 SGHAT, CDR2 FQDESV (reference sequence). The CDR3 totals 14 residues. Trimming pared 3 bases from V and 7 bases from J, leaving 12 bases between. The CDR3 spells CASSFGEGVGELFF. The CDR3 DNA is TGTGCCAGCAGCTTTGGGGAGGGGGTCGGGGAGCTGTTTTTT.

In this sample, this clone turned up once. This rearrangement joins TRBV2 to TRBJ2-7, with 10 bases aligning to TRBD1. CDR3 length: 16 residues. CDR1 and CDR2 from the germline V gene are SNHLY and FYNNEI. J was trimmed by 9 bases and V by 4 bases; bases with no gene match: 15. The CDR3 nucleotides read TGTGCCAGCAGTGCATCAGGGACAGGGGCAAAAAAGTGGCAGTACTTC. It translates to CASSASGTGAKKWQYF.

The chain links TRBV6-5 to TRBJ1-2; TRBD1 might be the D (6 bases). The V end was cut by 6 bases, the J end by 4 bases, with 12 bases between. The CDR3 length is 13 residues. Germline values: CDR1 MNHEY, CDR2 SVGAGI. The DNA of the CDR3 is TGTGCCAGCAGCTACGGACAGTCCTATGGCTACACCTTC. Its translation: CASSYGQSYGYTF.

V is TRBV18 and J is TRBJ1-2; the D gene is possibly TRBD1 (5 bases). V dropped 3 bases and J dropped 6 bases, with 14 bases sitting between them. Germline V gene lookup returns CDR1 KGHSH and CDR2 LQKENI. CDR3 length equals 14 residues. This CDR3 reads CASSPGTSNHGYTF. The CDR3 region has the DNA TGTGCCAGCTCACCTGGGACTTCCAACCATGGCTACACCTTC.

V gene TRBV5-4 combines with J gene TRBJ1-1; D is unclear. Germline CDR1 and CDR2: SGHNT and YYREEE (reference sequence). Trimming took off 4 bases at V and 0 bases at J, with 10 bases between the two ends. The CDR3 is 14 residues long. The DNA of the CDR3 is TGTGCCAGCAGCCCGGCCAACATGAACACTGAAGCTTTCTTT. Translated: CASSPANMNTEAFF. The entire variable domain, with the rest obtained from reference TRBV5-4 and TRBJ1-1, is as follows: ETGVTQSPTHLIKTRGQQVTLRCSSQSGHNTVSWYQQALGQGPQFIFQYYREEENGRGNFPPRFSGLQFPNYSSELNVNALELDDSALYLCASSPANMNTEAFFGQGTRLTVV.

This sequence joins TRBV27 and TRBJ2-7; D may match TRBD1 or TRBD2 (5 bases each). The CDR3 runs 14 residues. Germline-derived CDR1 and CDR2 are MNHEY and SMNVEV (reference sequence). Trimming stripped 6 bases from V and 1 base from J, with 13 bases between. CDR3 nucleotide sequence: TGTGCCAGCAGCCGACGGGACGGTTCCTACGAGCAGTACTTC. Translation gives CASSRRDGSYEQYF.

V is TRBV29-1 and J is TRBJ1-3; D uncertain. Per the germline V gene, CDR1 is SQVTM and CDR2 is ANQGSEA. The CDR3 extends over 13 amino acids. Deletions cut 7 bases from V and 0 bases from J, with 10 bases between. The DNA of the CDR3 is TGCAGCGGCAGACCGAGCTCTGGAAACACCATATATTTT. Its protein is CSGRPSSGNTIYF.

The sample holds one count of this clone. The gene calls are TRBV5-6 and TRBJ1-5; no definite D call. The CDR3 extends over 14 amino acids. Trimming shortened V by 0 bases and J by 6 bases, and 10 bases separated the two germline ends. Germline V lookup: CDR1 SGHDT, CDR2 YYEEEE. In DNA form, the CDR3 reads TGTGCCAGCAGCTTGGGTCGCCGCGCTCAGCCCCAGCATTTT. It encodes CASSLGRRAQPQHF.

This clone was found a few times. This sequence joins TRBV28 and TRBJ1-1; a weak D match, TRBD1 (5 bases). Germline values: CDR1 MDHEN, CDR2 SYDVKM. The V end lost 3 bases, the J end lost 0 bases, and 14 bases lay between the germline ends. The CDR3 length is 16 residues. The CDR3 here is CASSFGRVGLNTEAFF. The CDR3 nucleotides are TGTGCCAGCAGTTTCGGCAGGGTGGGCTTGAACACTGAAGCTTTCTTT.

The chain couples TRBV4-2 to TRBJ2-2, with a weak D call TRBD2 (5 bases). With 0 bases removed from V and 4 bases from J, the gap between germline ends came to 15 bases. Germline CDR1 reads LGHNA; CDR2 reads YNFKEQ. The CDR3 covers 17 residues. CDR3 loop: CASSQDSLASSTGELFF. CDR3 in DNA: TGTGCCAGCAGCCAAGATTCGCTGGCTAGCAGCACCGGGGAGCTGTTTTTT.